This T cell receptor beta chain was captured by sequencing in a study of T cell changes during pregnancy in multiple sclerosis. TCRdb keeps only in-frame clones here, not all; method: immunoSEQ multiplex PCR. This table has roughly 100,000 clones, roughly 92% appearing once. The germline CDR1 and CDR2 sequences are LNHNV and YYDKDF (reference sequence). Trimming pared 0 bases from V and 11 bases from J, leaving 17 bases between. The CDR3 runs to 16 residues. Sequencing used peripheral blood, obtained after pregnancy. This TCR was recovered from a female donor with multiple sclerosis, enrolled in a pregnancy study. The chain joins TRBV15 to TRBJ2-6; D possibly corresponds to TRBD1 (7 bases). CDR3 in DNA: TGTGCCACCAGCAGAGATTTGGGGGGACAGCGCGACGTCCTGACTTTC. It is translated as CATSRDLGGQRDVLTF.